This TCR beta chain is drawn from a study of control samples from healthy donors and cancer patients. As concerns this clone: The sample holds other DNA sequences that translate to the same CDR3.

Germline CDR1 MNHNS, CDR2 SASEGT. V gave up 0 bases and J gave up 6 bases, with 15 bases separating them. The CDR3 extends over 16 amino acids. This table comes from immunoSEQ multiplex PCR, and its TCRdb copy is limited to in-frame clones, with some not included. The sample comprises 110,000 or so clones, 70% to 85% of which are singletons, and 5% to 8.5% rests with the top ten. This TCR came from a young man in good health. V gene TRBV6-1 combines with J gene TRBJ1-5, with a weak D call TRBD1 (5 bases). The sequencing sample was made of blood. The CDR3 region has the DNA TGTGCCAGCAGTGAAGCGGGGACCCGGCGGGGTCAGCCCCAGCATTTT. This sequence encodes CASSEAGTRRGQPQHF.